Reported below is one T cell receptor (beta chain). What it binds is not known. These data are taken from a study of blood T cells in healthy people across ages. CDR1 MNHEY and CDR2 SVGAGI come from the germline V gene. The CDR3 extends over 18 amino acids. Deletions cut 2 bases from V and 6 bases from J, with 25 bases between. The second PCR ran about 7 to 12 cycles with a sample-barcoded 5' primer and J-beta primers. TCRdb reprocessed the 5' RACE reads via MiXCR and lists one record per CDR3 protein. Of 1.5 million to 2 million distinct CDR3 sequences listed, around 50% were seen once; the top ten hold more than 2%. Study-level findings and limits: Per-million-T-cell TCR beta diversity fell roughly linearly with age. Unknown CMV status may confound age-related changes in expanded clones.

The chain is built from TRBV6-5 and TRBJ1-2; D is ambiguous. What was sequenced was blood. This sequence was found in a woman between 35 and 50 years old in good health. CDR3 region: CASSYQIPNFGGRDGYTF. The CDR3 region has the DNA TGTGCCAGCAGTTACCAAATACCCAATTTCGGCGGAAGGGATGGCTACACCTTC.